Listed below are T cell receptor beta chains from one sample, sequenced in a study of early T cells in non-severe SARS-CoV-2 infection. Each CDR3 protein is one row after TCRdb ran MiXCR on the 5' RACE reads. The sample lists about 77,000 distinct CDR3 sequences; around a tenth were seen once. Source material: whole blood. These receptors came from an adult who was a healthcare worker with PCR-confirmed SARS-CoV-2 infection or an uninfected control (not recorded which). CDR3s include the opening cysteine and the closing phenylalanine or tryptophan. The order of the fields is CDR3 length, clone size, J gene, D gene, V gene, CDR3 protein, CDR3 DNA. The D gene is left open where the match is weak. Size tells how often a clone was seen (once, few, many) or the class of an expanded clone, and some rows leave it out.

length: 13
size: many
J: TRBJ2-2
D: NA
V: TRBV11-2
CDR3: CASRAGGTGELFF
DNA: TGTGCCAGCCGTGCCGGGGGCACCGGGGAGCTGTTTTTT

length: 18
size: few
J: TRBJ2-1
D: TRBD2
V: TRBV11-2
CDR3: CASSLVAGGPVSYNEQFF
DNA: TGTGCCAGCAGCTTGGTAGCGGGAGGGCCGGTATCCTACAATGAGCAGTTCTTC

length: 13
size: many
J: TRBJ2-3
D: NA
V: TRBV12-3/TRBV12-4
CDR3: CASSLAATDTQYF
DNA: TGTGCCAGCAGTTTAGCTGCCACAGATACGCAGTATTTT

length: 14
size: NA
J: TRBJ2-1
D: NA
V: TRBV28
CDR3: CATGGTWSGNEQFF
DNA: TGTGCCACCGGAGGGACATGGAGTGGCAATGAGCAGTTCTTC

length: 12
size: many
J: TRBJ1-2
D: NA
V: TRBV30
CDR3: CAWSSTGNGYTF
DNA: TGTGCCTGGAGCTCGACAGGAAATGGCTACACCTTC

length: 15
size: NA
J: TRBJ2-1
D: TRBD2
V: TRBV9
CDR3: CASSEDSSGVNEQFF
DNA: TGTGCCAGCAGCGAAGACTCTAGCGGGGTCAATGAGCAGTTCTTC

length: 16
size: medium-sized
J: TRBJ2-7
D: TRBD2
V: TRBV3-1
CDR3: CASSQGIGSGSYEQYF
DNA: TGTGCCAGCAGCCAAGGTATCGGGAGCGGGAGTTACGAGCAGTACTTC

length: 14
size: many
J: TRBJ1-5
D: NA
V: TRBV5-6
CDR3: CASSMGGGRQPQHF
DNA: TGTGCCAGCAGCATGGGGGGAGGCCGCCAGCCCCAGCATTTT

length: 16
size: many
J: TRBJ2-1
D: TRBD2
V: TRBV28
CDR3: CASHGSRGGRGNEQFF
DNA: TGTGCCAGTCACGGTAGCAGAGGCGGGAGGGGTAATGAGCAGTTCTTC

length: 13
size: NA
J: TRBJ2-5
D: TRBD2
V: TRBV20-1
CDR3: CSALGLAGETQYF
DNA: TGCAGTGCGTTGGGACTAGCGGGGGAGACCCAGTACTTC

length: 14
size: many
J: TRBJ1-1
D: TRBD1
V: TRBV6-5
CDR3: CASWNRGLNTEAFF
DNA: TGTGCCAGCTGGAATAGGGGGCTGAACACTGAAGCTTTCTTT

length: 17
size: few
J: TRBJ2-2
D: NA
V: TRBV5-6
CDR3: CASTTRVSGLNTGELFF
DNA: TGTGCCAGCACCACTCGCGTGTCGGGACTGAACACCGGGGAGCTGTTTTTT

length: 14
size: many
J: TRBJ2-7
D: TRBD1
V: TRBV18
CDR3: CASSPPGQTYEQYF
DNA: TGTGCCAGCTCACCACCGGGACAGACCTACGAGCAGTACTTC

length: 14
size: NA
J: TRBJ1-6
D: NA
V: TRBV5-6
CDR3: CASSLEQYNSPLHF
DNA: TGTGCCAGCAGCTTGGAACAATATAATTCACCCCTCCACTTT

length: 16
size: many
J: TRBJ2-2
D: TRBD2
V: TRBV11-1
CDR3: CASSFLLAGVSGELFF
DNA: TGTGCCAGCAGCTTCCTACTAGCGGGAGTTTCCGGGGAGCTGTTTTTT

length: 13
size: few
J: TRBJ2-7
D: NA
V: TRBV3-1
CDR3: CASSQVGAYEQYF
DNA: TGTGCCAGCAGCCAAGTAGGGGCCTACGAGCAGTACTTC

length: 17
size: NA
J: TRBJ2-6
D: TRBD1
V: TRBV9
CDR3: CASSVQDRGTGANVLTF
DNA: TGTGCCAGCAGCGTCCAGGACAGGGGAACTGGGGCCAACGTCCTGACTTTC

length: 14
size: many
J: TRBJ1-1
D: NA
V: TRBV20-1
CDR3: CSARVRALGSEAFF
DNA: TGCAGTGCTAGAGTGCGGGCGTTGGGATCTGAAGCTTTCTTT

length: 14
size: many
J: TRBJ1-5
D: NA
V: TRBV7-2
CDR3: CASSPRVSQKPQHF
DNA: TGTGCCAGCAGCCCACGGGTCTCACAGAAGCCCCAGCATTTT

length: 14
size: few
J: TRBJ2-5
D: NA
V: TRBV12-3/TRBV12-4
CDR3: CASSATGPQGTQYF
DNA: TGTGCCAGCAGTGCCACCGGGCCGCAAGGGACCCAGTACTTC

length: 14
size: NA
J: TRBJ1-3
D: NA
V: TRBV3-1
CDR3: CASSSRTDGNTIYF
DNA: TGTGCCAGCAGCTCTCGGACAGACGGCAACACCATATATTTT

length: 16
size: many
J: TRBJ2-7
D: TRBD1
V: TRBV20-1
CDR3: CSVSGTAFRTSYEQYF
DNA: TGCAGTGTTTCCGGGACAGCTTTCCGAACCTCCTACGAGCAGTACTTC

length: 14
size: NA
J: TRBJ2-7
D: NA
V: TRBV6-5
CDR3: CASSQVGNSYEQYF
DNA: TGTGCCAGCAGTCAGGTGGGTAATTCCTACGAGCAGTACTTC

length: 14
size: many
J: TRBJ2-5
D: TRBD1
V: TRBV20-1
CDR3: CSAGQGTGEETQYF
DNA: TGCAGTGCTGGGCAGGGGACAGGGGAAGAGACCCAGTACTTC

length: 17
size: few
J: TRBJ2-7
D: NA
V: TRBV4-1
CDR3: CASSQGGRGSLLYEQYF
DNA: TGCGCCAGCAGCCAAGGGGGGCGCGGTAGTCTCCTCTACGAGCAGTACTTC

length: 14
size: NA
J: TRBJ2-7
D: NA
V: TRBV7-2
CDR3: CASSLSPGVYEQYF
DNA: TGTGCCAGCAGCTTAAGTCCAGGGGTCTACGAGCAGTACTTC

length: 12
size: many
J: TRBJ2-7
D: NA
V: TRBV30
CDR3: CAWGGNSYEQYF
DNA: TGTGCCTGGGGAGGGAACTCCTACGAGCAGTACTTC

length: 12
size: few
J: TRBJ2-2
D: TRBD2
V: TRBV27
CDR3: CASSVSGRELFF
DNA: TGTGCCAGCAGTGTTAGCGGGAGGGAGCTGTTTTTT

length: 14
size: few
J: TRBJ2-5
D: NA
V: TRBV10-3
CDR3: CAISESRGQETQYF
DNA: TGTGCCATCAGTGAGTCGCGGGGACAAGAGACCCAGTACTTC

length: 12
size: few
J: TRBJ1-5
D: NA
V: TRBV11-3
CDR3: CASSWRGEPQHF
DNA: TGTGCCAGCAGCTGGCGGGGGGAGCCCCAGCATTTT

length: 14
size: many
J: TRBJ2-7
D: NA
V: TRBV20-1
CDR3: CSAREGGGVYEQYF
DNA: TGCAGTGCTAGAGAAGGAGGGGGAGTCTACGAGCAGTACTTC

length: 14
size: many
J: TRBJ1-1
D: NA
V: TRBV30
CDR3: CAWSVSGLGTEAFF
DNA: TGTGCCTGGAGTGTATCAGGGTTGGGCACTGAAGCTTTCTTT

length: 15
size: many
J: TRBJ2-3
D: NA
V: TRBV10-3
CDR3: CAIRTGTGEADTQYF
DNA: TGTGCCATCAGGACTGGGACTGGGGAGGCGGATACGCAGTATTTT

length: 13
size: few
J: TRBJ1-1
D: NA
V: TRBV30
CDR3: CAWTATMNTEAFF
DNA: TGTGCCTGGACCGCGACAATGAACACTGAAGCTTTCTTT

length: 14
size: many
J: TRBJ2-1
D: TRBD2
V: TRBV7-9
CDR3: CASNLGGSVYEQFF
DNA: TGTGCCAGCAACCTAGGCGGGAGCGTCTATGAGCAGTTCTTC

length: 15
size: NA
J: TRBJ2-1
D: TRBD1
V: TRBV6-1
CDR3: CASRRDRGPYNEQFF
DNA: TGTGCCAGCAGACGGGACAGGGGACCCTACAATGAGCAGTTCTTC

length: 15
size: few
J: TRBJ2-1
D: TRBD1
V: TRBV5-1
CDR3: CASSRSSGTEGRQFF
DNA: TGCGCCAGCAGCAGAAGCTCCGGGACAGAGGGCAGGCAGTTCTTC

length: 15
size: few
J: TRBJ2-5
D: NA
V: TRBV28
CDR3: CASSPGARGKETQYF
DNA: TGTGCCAGCAGTCCGGGCGCCAGGGGCAAAGAGACCCAGTACTTC

length: 15
size: many
J: TRBJ2-1
D: TRBD2
V: TRBV28
CDR3: CASSPWTSAYNEQFF
DNA: TGTGCCAGCAGTCCTTGGACTAGCGCGTACAATGAGCAGTTCTTC

length: 16
size: NA
J: TRBJ2-1
D: TRBD2
V: TRBV11-2
CDR3: CASSPGGAGGYNEQFF
DNA: TGTGCCAGCAGCCCCGGCGGGGCGGGAGGTTACAATGAGCAGTTCTTC

length: 14
size: NA
J: TRBJ2-7
D: NA
V: TRBV6-6
CDR3: CASSYAEGVYEQYF
DNA: TGTGCCAGCAGTTACGCGGAGGGGGTCTACGAGCAGTACTTC